Below, 3 T cell receptor beta chains from the same sample are listed, as sequenced in a study of STAT3 mutations in large granular lymphocyte leukemia. Broader study findings: Every T-cell large granular lymphocyte leukemia patient had at least one immunodominant TCR beta clonotype.

Here immunoSEQ multiplex PCR was the method, and the copy in TCRdb shows in-frame clones only, minus some. The table includes over 10,000 clones, over 70% detected once. Their cognate antigens are unknown. The sequencing sample was made of peripheral blood mononuclear cells. These receptors were taken from a man in his 60s with T-cell large granular lymphocyte leukemia. Some clones in this sample may be carry-over from other donors' samples.

This chain uses TRBV5-8 with TRBJ2-7; no reliable D call. The germline gives CDR1 SGHTS, CDR2 YDEGEE. This CDR3 has 14 amino acids. V shed 0 bases and J shed 2 bases, with 9 bases lying between them. The CDR3 loop is CASSLEAATYEQYF. For the CDR3, the DNA is TGTGCCAGCAGCTTGGAGGCAGCTACCTACGAGCAGTACTTC.

The chain has TRBV7-9 and TRBJ1-4; the D gene is possibly TRBD1 (5 bases). CDR1 is SEHNR, CDR2 FQNEAQ, per germline (reference sequence). The V gene lost 2 bases and the J gene lost 8 bases, with 12 bases spanning the gap. The CDR3 totals 14 residues. In DNA, the CDR3 is TGTGCCAGCAGCTTACAGGGAGGTGCGGAAAAACTGTTTTTT. Protein: CASSLQGGAEKLFF.

This clone showed up just once. This chain joins TRBV5-1 and TRBJ2-1; no firm D call. This CDR3 contains 16 residues. Trimming removed 1 base from V and 1 base from J, with 12 bases in between. Germline V gives CDR1 SGHRS, CDR2 YFSETQ. The CDR3 nucleotides are TGCGCCAGCAGCTTGAGGGCGGATGGATCCTACAATGAGCAGTTCTTC. This translates into CASSLRADGSYNEQFF.